These 26 T cell receptor beta chains were sequenced from one sample in a study of T cell changes during pregnancy in multiple sclerosis. The repertoire was sequenced with immunoSEQ multiplex PCR; TCRdb's copy has only in-frame clones and lacks some. The sample holds almost 35,000 clones; roughly nine tenths are singletons and the top ten take just over 4.5%. The source material was CD8+ T cells from peripheral blood mononuclear cells, sampled after pregnancy. The source is a female donor with multiple sclerosis, enrolled in a pregnancy study.

The chain links TRBV5-1 to TRBJ2-7; D is possibly TRBD1 (5 bases). Trimming removed 0 bases at V and 12 bases at J, with 13 bases between. The CDR3 is 12 residues long. From germline, CDR1 is SGHRS and CDR2 YFSETQ. In DNA form, the CDR3 reads TGCGCCAGCAGCTTGGCCGGTCAGGGTCTGTACTTC. It encodes CASSLAGQGLYF.

As for this clone: Other DNA sequences in this sample translate to the same CDR3. Here the CDR3 DNA reads TGTGCCAGCAGCCAAGGGAGGCACACAGATACGCAGTATTTT. This encodes CASSQGRHTDTQYF. This chain links TRBV14 with TRBJ2-3; D is perhaps TRBD2 (5 bases). V was trimmed by 1 base and J by 2 bases, leaving 7 bases between them. The CDR3 length is 14 residues. The V gene's germline CDR1 is SGHDN and CDR2 FVKESK.

The chain employs TRBV23-1 and TRBJ1-1, with D possibly matching TRBD1 (6 bases). TRBV23-1 is an open reading frame whose function is uncertain. CDR3 length: 15 amino acids. The ends were cut back, 6 bases at V and 1 base at J, with 15 bases in the middle. The CDR3 sequence: CASSYQDRQNTEAFF. As DNA, the CDR3 is TGCGCCAGCAGCTACCAGGACAGACAGAACACTGAAGCTTTCTTT.

The chain has TRBV5-3 and TRBJ2-7; a possible D gene is TRBD1 (6 bases). TRBV5-3 falls under the ORF class, with uncertain function. The CDR3 loop spans 14 amino acids. Trimming shortened V by 2 bases and J by 5 bases, and 14 bases separated the two germline ends. The CDR3 loop is CARSFSRGVHEQYF. The CDR3 DNA sequence: TGTGCCAGAAGCTTCTCCAGGGGAGTCCACGAGCAGTACTTC.

The chain couples TRBV15 to TRBJ2-7; TRBD2 might be the D (6 bases). V was clipped by 0 bases and J by 2 bases, with 14 bases between them. The CDR3 has 16 amino acids. Germline loops: CDR1 LNHNV, CDR2 YYDKDF (reference sequence). The CDR3 DNA follows: TGTGCCACCAGCAGAGATCGAGGAGGGGAAGCCTACGAGCAGTACTTC. This sequence encodes CATSRDRGGEAYEQYF.

The V and J genes are TRBV7-9 and TRBJ2-1; 10 bases agree with TRBD2. J lost 0 bases, V lost 0 bases, and 5 bases had no gene match. CDR1 and CDR2 (germline): SEHNR, FQNEAQ (reference sequence). This CDR3 contains 18 residues. The CDR3 here is CASSLAPLAGDSYNEQFF. The DNA of the CDR3 is TGTGCCAGCAGCTTAGCGCCCCTAGCGGGGGACTCCTACAATGAGCAGTTCTTC.

This clone is deemed large. This CDR3 reads CASSEYPYNEQFF. The DNA for the CDR3 is TGTGCCAGCAGTGAGTATCCTTACAATGAGCAGTTCTTC. This sequence joins TRBV6-4 and TRBJ2-1, with D unclear. Germline V gives CDR1 MRHNA, CDR2 SNTAGT. V was pared by 3 bases and J by 4 bases, with 7 bases between. This CDR3 has 13 amino acids.

V usage is TRBV5-1 and J usage is TRBJ2-2; D uncertain. The CDR3 is 12 amino acids. CDR1 and CDR2 (germline): SGHRS, YFSETQ. V lost 6 bases and J 5 bases, leaving 8 bases between the germline ends. The CDR3 spells CASTTGTGELFF. CDR3 coding DNA: TGCGCCAGCACCACCGGGACCGGGGAGCTGTTTTTT.

The chain recombines TRBV19 with TRBJ2-7; D not certain. Germline loops: CDR1 LNHDA, CDR2 SQIVND (reference sequence). The germline V and J ends were trimmed by 5 bases and 0 bases, with 11 bases remaining between them. The CDR3 sequence is 14 residues long. CDR3 DNA: TGTGCCAGTAGTCCTGGCCTCCTCTCCTACGAGCAGTACTTC. Its protein is CASSPGLLSYEQYF.

This rearrangement joins TRBV6-6 to TRBJ1-3; a possible D gene is TRBD1 (6 bases). The CDR3 consists of 16 residues. The V and J ends lost 1 base and 7 bases respectively, with 17 bases between them. Germline loops: CDR1 MNHNY, CDR2 SVGAGI (reference sequence). The CDR3 region is CASSYFLGTRNNTIYF. DNA of the CDR3: TGTGCCAGCAGTTACTTTCTCGGGACAAGGAATAACACCATATATTTT.

The CDR3 protein is CASSLAGAEETQYF. The DNA for the CDR3 is TGTGCCAGCAGCTTAGCGGGGGCCGAAGAGACCCAGTACTTC. The chain joins TRBV7-9 to TRBJ2-5; D may be TRBD1 (6 bases). CDR1 SEHNR and CDR2 FQNEAQ come from the germline V gene (reference sequence). The CDR3 extends over 14 amino acids. The V and J ends lost 0 bases and 3 bases respectively, with 8 bases between them.

CDR3 protein: CASRPHRVLYGYTF. Here the CDR3 DNA reads TGTGCCAGCAGGCCCCACAGGGTCCTCTATGGCTACACCTTC. The rearrangement links TRBV2 to TRBJ1-2, with a tentative D call TRBD1 (6 bases). Germline CDR1 is SNHLY and CDR2 is FYNNEI. The V end was cut by 6 bases, the J end by 4 bases, with 15 bases between. This CDR3 has 14 residues.

V and J are TRBV6-5 and TRBJ2-1; D not certain. V shed 0 bases and J shed 10 bases, with 10 bases lying between them. From germline, CDR1 is MNHEY and CDR2 SVGAGI. The CDR3 is made up of 13 amino acids. The CDR3 nucleotides read TGTGCCAGCAGTTACTCGAGCTACCGGGAGCAGTTCTTC. Amino acids: CASSYSSYREQFF.

This clone was observed a handful of times. This chain joins TRBV27 and TRBJ2-7; TRBD2 is a possible D gene (6 bases). V was trimmed by 8 bases and J by 3 bases, leaving 8 bases between them. There are 11 residues in the CDR3. CDR1 MNHEY and CDR2 SMNVEV come from the germline V gene (reference sequence). CDR3 in amino acids: CASGDFYEQYF. In nucleotides, the CDR3 is TGTGCCAGCGGGGACTTCTACGAGCAGTACTTC.

The chain carries TRBV6-5 and TRBJ2-7; TRBD2 might be the D (6 bases). This CDR3 is 12 amino acids long. Trimming pared 4 bases from V and 2 bases from J, leaving 6 bases between. CDR1 is MNHEY and CDR2 is SVGAGI in the germline V gene. The DNA of the CDR3 is TGTGCCAGCAGTTGGGAGGCCTACGAGCAGTACTTC. Translated, it gives CASSWEAYEQYF.

In this sample, this clone turned up a few times. The chain joins TRBV6-4 to TRBJ2-3, with TRBD1 matching 8 bases. Germline assignment: CDR1 MRHNA and CDR2 SNTAGT. The CDR3 has 16 residues. V trimming: 3 bases; J trimming: 5 bases; junction bases outside the gene matches: 10. CDR3 loop: CASSEGTGGAVDTQYF. In DNA form, the CDR3 reads TGTGCCAGCAGTGAAGGGACAGGTGGAGCAGTAGATACGCAGTATTTT.

The V gene is TRBV19, the J gene TRBJ2-3, with D perhaps matching TRBD1 (5 bases). The germline V gene has CDR1 LNHDA and CDR2 SQIVND (reference sequence). This CDR3 is 14 amino acids long. V was shortened by 3 bases and J by 3 bases, with 10 bases between the two germline ends. The CDR3 protein is CASSILGVTDTQYF. The CDR3 bases are TGTGCCAGTAGTATTTTAGGGGTAACAGATACGCAGTATTTT.

The chain uses TRBV19 and TRBJ2-7; TRBD1 matches 7 bases. The CDR3 extends over 13 amino acids. V lost 5 bases and J lost 3; bases outside the gene matches: 4. Germline CDR1 LNHDA, CDR2 SQIVND (reference sequence). The CDR3 loop is CASSAGTVYEQYF. DNA for the CDR3: TGTGCCAGTAGTGCCGGGACAGTCTACGAGCAGTACTTC.

The J gene is TRBJ2-3, the V gene TRBV13, with a weak D call TRBD1 (6 bases). In germline, CDR1 is PRHDT, CDR2 FYEKMQ (reference sequence). V was pared by 4 bases and J by 1 base, with 9 bases between. This CDR3 contains 14 residues. CDR3 sequence reads: CASSSEGGTDTQYF. The DNA of the CDR3 is TGTGCCAGCAGCTCAGAGGGGGGCACAGATACGCAGTATTTT.

This clone was detected only once. The chain uses TRBV7-8 and TRBJ2-7; possible D gene TRBD1, 5 bases. V was clipped by 1 base and J by 4 bases, with 14 bases between them. From germline, CDR1 is SGHVS and CDR2 FQNEAQ. The CDR3 extends over 15 amino acids. Written as DNA, the CDR3 is TGTGCCAGCAGCTTAGTGGACACCGACATATACGAGCAGTACTTC. Its protein is CASSLVDTDIYEQYF.

This chain joins TRBV14 and TRBJ1-1, with D possibly being TRBD1 (6 bases). Trimming pared 4 bases from V and 0 bases from J, leaving 15 bases between. The CDR3 loop spans 16 amino acids. Per germline, CDR1 SGHDN and CDR2 FVKESK. The CDR3 sequence is CASSPYRDYLNTEAFF. The CDR3 DNA is TGTGCCAGCAGCCCGTACAGGGATTATTTGAACACTGAAGCTTTCTTT.

The chain combines TRBV10-3 with TRBJ2-7, with 10 bases matching TRBD2. The germline CDR1 and CDR2 sequences are ENHRY and SYGVKD. Trimming cost V 2 bases and J 1 base; bases outside gene matches: 5. This CDR3 contains 16 residues. The CDR3 region has the DNA TGTGCCATCAGTGAGGGGACTAGCGTCCTATCCTACGAGCAGTACTTC. It codes for CAISEGTSVLSYEQYF.

The chain employs TRBV5-4 and TRBJ2-1; the match to TRBD1 covers 7 bases. The CDR3 has 13 amino acids. Germline CDR1 reads SGHNT; CDR2 reads YYREEE (reference sequence). J lost 6 bases, V lost 1 base, and 1 base had no gene match. In nucleotides, the CDR3 is TGTGCCAGCAGCTTGCCAGGGGGCAATGAGCAGTTCTTC. This sequence encodes CASSLPGGNEQFF.

The chain employs TRBV13 and TRBJ1-5; 7 positions agree with TRBD1. The CDR3 covers 14 residues. Germline CDR1 PRHDT, CDR2 FYEKMQ (reference sequence). Trimming at V came to 0 bases and at J to 5 bases, leaving 1 base not matched to a gene. The CDR3 region is CASSLGTGYQPQHF. CDR3 nucleotide sequence: TGTGCCAGCAGCTTAGGGACAGGGTATCAGCCCCAGCATTTT.

The chain employs TRBV11-2 and TRBJ2-1; a weak D match, TRBD1 (5 bases). V lost 8 bases and J lost 3, with 8 bases in between. The CDR3 runs 12 residues. Germline V gene sequence: CDR1 SGHAT, CDR2 FQNNGV. Here the CDR3 DNA reads TGTGCCAGCGGGCAGGGCTACAATGAGCAGTTCTTC. This encodes CASGQGYNEQFF. The full variable domain, completed using reference TRBV11-2 and TRBJ2-1, is EAGVAQSPRYKIIEKRQSVAFWCNPISGHATLYWYQQILGQGPKLLIQFQNNGVVDDSQLPKDRFSAERLKGVDSTLKIQPAKLEDSAVYLCASGQGYNEQFFGPGTRLTVL.

The chain links TRBV15 to TRBJ2-7; TRBD2 might be the D (5 bases). Between the trimmed V and J ends, which lost 0 bases and 2 bases, there was a span of 11 bases. There are 15 residues in the CDR3. Germline CDR1 reads LNHNV; CDR2 reads YYDKDF (reference sequence). The CDR3 reads CATSRDLRGPYEQYF. The CDR3, as DNA: TGTGCCACCAGCAGAGATCTAAGAGGGCCCTACGAGCAGTACTTC.